This TCR beta chain was captured in a study of PD-1 blockade in mismatch repair-deficient tumors. The overall study: Patients had over ten mismatch repair-deficient cancer types and were previously treated and progressing. Study results and caveats: After pembrolizumab, tumor-resident clones rose rapidly, then generally contracted before radiologic responses.

Germline CDR1 and CDR2: MNHNS and SASEGT. The length of the CDR3 is 15 residues. Trimming took 5 bases from V and 0 from J, leaving 11 bases between them. To note about this clone: Its target is unknown.

All patients were mismatch repair deficient, assessed by either PCR or immunohistochemistry. Only in-frame clones appear in the TCRdb table, and some are missing; sequencing was by immunoSEQ multiplex PCR. There are tens of thousands of clones in the sample; approximately 80% occur only once, and less than 1.3% lies in the top ten. This sequence was found in an adult with mismatch repair-deficient cancer. The chain carries TRBV6-1 and TRBJ1-3; D not certain. The source was PBMCs, collected around 40 weeks after starting pembrolizumab. In DNA form, the CDR3 reads TGTGCCAGCAGTAGACTCGGAAACTCTGGAAACACCATATATTTT. Amino acid sequence: CASSRLGNSGNTIYF.